The sequence of this T cell receptor (beta chain) was determined in a study of blood T cell repertoires in COVID-19. Germline assignment: CDR1 SGHNT and CDR2 YYREEE (reference sequence). Trimming left V 5 bases short and J 0 bases short, with 14 bases between. The CDR3 covers 15 residues. Seattle patient enrollment occurred during active infection, with longitudinal follow-up thereafter. Method: immunoSEQ multiplex PCR; TCRdb's copy keeps in-frame clones and lacks some. The sample contains some 290,000 clones, approximately 87% of which appear only once. This sequence was found in a woman in her twenties or thirties with COVID-19, enrolled during active disease. V is TRBV5-4 and J is TRBJ1-1; D might be TRBD1 (5 bases). Sequencing input: peripheral blood. The CDR3 DNA follows: TGTGCCAGCAGGCCATCTGGGGGGGTGAACACTGAAGCTTTCTTT. Its translation: CASRPSGGVNTEAFF.